This note documents a single T cell receptor gamma chain sequence. The limits of the CDR3 on the DNA are not certain, so only TCRdb's listed CDR3 is given. The sample is drawn from a study of gamma-delta chains in newborns, infants, children. Across the study: Polyclonal expansion of innate γδ T cells after birth follows microbial exposure.

TCRdb re-called clones from the reads via CATT. The sample data list more than 45 gamma-chain clones. The germline V gene encodes CDR1 GITISATS and CDR2 ISYDGTV (reference sequence). A total of 30 residues make up the CDR3, ends included. The sample was blood. The V gene call is TRGV9, and the J gene call is absent. The receptor comes from a child who received the measles vaccine. This table probably holds off-target reads from a library built for another chain. CDR3 region: CACDTQFSLLGDTGTWDTRQMFFGTGIKLF.